This T cell receptor (beta chain) was sequenced for a study of blood T cell repertoires in COVID-19 (dated by TCRdb to 2020 to 2022). General notes on the study: Samples covering the acute and convalescent phases of COVID-19 were provided by collaborators in the United States, Italy and Spain. The material from the prospective study consisted of cDNA or gDNA derived from T cells, B-cell-depleted T cells, or PBMCs. The dataset comprised deeply sampled blood TCRbeta repertoires from subjects exposed to, actively infected with, or recovered from COVID-19. A freely available public database, intended as a resource for researchers studying the immune response to SARS-CoV-2, is where the repertoires were released. Samples were obtained from the ongoing ImmuneRACE study (first 160 participants) and from roughly 1,300 subjects provided by 6 global collaborators. A de-identified subject ID, COVID-19 status, age in years and sex were almost always included in the sample metadata. Where available, HLA class I and class II types were taken from metadata supplied by the sample provider and were not determined by assay-based typing.

The CDR3 runs 16 residues from the cysteine to the phenylalanine. The DNA shown is the 48-base CDR3, in frame from base 1. V trim: 3 bases; J trim: 6 bases; unmatched bases: 9. Reading the germline V gene gives CDR1 SGHDT and CDR2 YYEEEE. Comments on this clone: The clone's antigen remains unknown. No clone much larger than this one lies a single base away; base qualities are absent.

TCRbeta CDR3 regions were amplified from genomic DNA using the immunoSEQ Assay, a bias-controlled multiplex PCR. The study's own analysis went as follows. The number of nucleated cells in each sample was estimated from the amplification of reference gene primers within the assay. Sequence reads were collapsed and filtered to measure the absolute abundance of every unique TCRbeta CDR3 rearrangement. Productive Simpson clonality was computed per sample as the square root of Simpson's diversity index over productive rearrangements. The clones in this table, taken by TCRdb from immuneACCESS, are in-frame only. Not every clone is retained; where verified, under half of the shortfall comes from an unresolved V gene, and the cause of the rest is unknown. V, J and clone size were drawn from that table, and D and trimming were deduced from the DNA. The sample yields around 180,000 clones; 70% to 85% were counted once. Clones ranked in the top ten supply approximately 9.4% of the sample.

Collaborating institutions collected whole blood in K2EDTA tubes following their own protocols. For TCRbeta analysis, collaborators shipped samples in one of three forms: frozen whole blood, isolated PBMCs, or DNA extracted from either of those sample types. Here is what the overall study found, with its caveats: Clinical and demographic metadata were provided uncurated, with the amount varying by source and participant.

The chain is encoded by TRBV5-6 joined to TRBJ2-2, with 9 central nucleotides matching TRBD1. The sequence came from a woman of 80 years or more with acute or convalescent COVID-19. The sample was peripheral blood. The CDR3 is CASSSIRQGVAGELFF. Here is the DNA: TGTGCCAGCAGCTCCATTAGACAGGGGGTCGCCGGGGAGCTGTTTTTT.